These 14 T cell receptor beta chains share one sample of origin, sequenced in a study of T cell changes during pregnancy in multiple sclerosis. Sequencing was performed with immunoSEQ multiplex PCR; in TCRdb, only in-frame clones are kept and a portion is missing. This table holds 95,000 to 150,000 clones, under 95% found once. This sample comprised peripheral blood, obtained before pregnancy. The receptor set was obtained from a female donor with multiple sclerosis, enrolled in a pregnancy study.

J is TRBJ1-4 and V is TRBV28; maybe TRBD1 (5 bases). V was clipped by 7 bases and J by 7 bases, with 16 bases between them. Germline CDR1 and CDR2: MDHEN and SYDVKM. There are 14 residues in the CDR3. The CDR3 DNA follows: TGTGCCAGCACCTATGCGGGGGAAGGTGAAAAACTGTTTTTT. It yields the protein CASTYAGEGEKLFF.

Comments on this clone: This specimen includes other DNA sequences encoding the same CDR3. V usage is TRBV5-1 and J usage is TRBJ2-7, with 7 bases fitting TRBD1. Germline CDR1 reads SGHRS; CDR2 reads YFSETQ. CDR3 length: 14 residues. Trimming removed 0 bases from V and 1 base from J; junction bases left unmatched: 1. The DNA of the CDR3 is TGCGCCAGCAGCTTGGACAGGGGATCCTACGAGCAGTACTTC. Encoded protein: CASSLDRGSYEQYF.

The chain has TRBV28 and TRBJ1-1; the D is unclear. This CDR3 has 11 amino acids. Looked up from germline, CDR1 is MDHEN and CDR2 is SYDVKM. V was cut by 6 bases and J by 7 bases, with 9 bases left in between. Here the CDR3 DNA reads TGTGCCAGCAGCTCTCCCGGTGAAGCTTTCTTT. Protein: CASSSPGEAFF.

The chain has TRBV9 and TRBJ1-2; TRBD1 aligns across 7 bases. The length of the CDR3 is 15 residues. Trimming at V came to 3 bases and at J to 6 bases, leaving 11 bases not matched to a gene. CDR1 and CDR2 from the germline V gene are SGDLS and YYNGEE. The CDR3 DNA reads TGTGCCAGCAGCGCCCTCAAAGGGGGCCGTAATGGCTACACCTTC. Translated: CASSALKGGRNGYTF. The complete variable domain, with remaining parts taken from reference TRBV9 and TRBJ1-2, reads DSGVTQTPKHLITATGQRVTLRCSPRSGDLSVYWYQQSLDQGLQFLIQYYNGEERAKGNILERFSAQQFPDLHSELNLSSLELGDSALYFCASSALKGGRNGYTFGSGTRLTVV.

The genes are TRBV10-3 and TRBJ1-5; unclear D gene. This CDR3 contains 14 residues. Trimming cost V 3 bases and J 0 bases, with 6 bases left between them. Germline CDR1 and CDR2: ENHRY and SYGVKD. CDR3 sequence reads: CAISERGSNQPQHF. The CDR3, as DNA: TGTGCCATCAGTGAACGGGGTAGCAATCAGCCCCAGCATTTT.

The chain combines TRBV14 with TRBJ1-4, with a weak D call TRBD1 (6 bases). Germline assignment: CDR1 SGHDN and CDR2 FVKESK. The CDR3 covers 15 residues. Trimming shortened V by 4 bases and J by 5 bases, and 14 bases separated the two germline ends. The CDR3 DNA sequence: TGTGCCAGCAGCCCCGGGACACTCTTGAATGAAAAACTGTTTTTT. Encoded protein: CASSPGTLLNEKLFF.

V gene TRBV28 combines with J gene TRBJ2-7; TRBD2 aligns across 7 bases. With 6 bases clipped from V and 1 base from J, the junction kept 9 bases outside the gene matches. The CDR3 is made up of 15 amino acids. Per the germline V gene, CDR1 is MDHEN and CDR2 is SYDVKM. The CDR3 loop is CASSPLSGGSYEQYF. Written as DNA, the CDR3 is TGTGCCAGCAGCCCCTTATCGGGGGGATCCTACGAGCAGTACTTC.

CDR3 loop: CASRVEETQYF. In DNA form, the CDR3 reads TGTGCCAGCCGGGTCGAGGAGACCCAGTACTTC. The chain links TRBV2 to TRBJ2-5, with D unclear. The CDR3 is 11 amino acids. V lost 8 bases and J 5 bases, leaving 9 bases between the germline ends. CDR1 and CDR2 (germline): SNHLY, FYNNEI.

The chain employs TRBV2 and TRBJ1-5; perhaps TRBD1 as D (6 bases). Looked up from germline, CDR1 is SNHLY and CDR2 is FYNNEI. Trimming took 2 bases from V and 4 from J, leaving 15 bases between them. There are 16 residues in the CDR3. DNA of the CDR3: TGTGCCAGCAGTGAAAATGTGGGACACCTAAATCAGCCCCAGCATTTT. Translation: CASSENVGHLNQPQHF.

The gene calls are TRBV5-1 and TRBJ1-1; possible D gene TRBD1, 6 bases. This CDR3 contains 15 residues. The germline gives CDR1 SGHRS, CDR2 YFSETQ. With 4 bases removed from V and 3 bases from J, the gap between germline ends came to 16 bases. The CDR3 spells CASSPVWGGHTEAFF. The CDR3 DNA sequence: TGCGCCAGCAGCCCGGTCTGGGGGGGCCACACTGAAGCTTTCTTT.

This clone was seen just once. The gene calls are TRBV11-2 and TRBJ2-7; D may be TRBD2 (6 bases). The germline CDR1 and CDR2 sequences are SGHAT and FQNNGV. With 5 bases removed from V and 0 bases from J, the gap between germline ends came to 11 bases. The CDR3 consists of 14 residues. The DNA for the CDR3 is TGTGCCAGCAGCCCGGGACTCACCTCCTACGAGCAGTACTTC. Its translation is CASSPGLTSYEQYF.

This rearrangement joins TRBV5-1 to TRBJ2-3; TRBD1 might be the D (5 bases). V was shortened by 2 bases and J by 2 bases, with 18 bases between the two germline ends. The V gene's germline CDR1 is SGHRS and CDR2 YFSETQ. The CDR3 loop spans 17 amino acids. CDR3 sequence (DNA): TGCGCCAGCAGCTTACAAGGATTGGGGCCGGCCACAGATACGCAGTATTTT. Its translation is CASSLQGLGPATDTQYF.

J is TRBJ2-4 and V is TRBV5-1, with 12 bases matching TRBD2. V shed 0 bases, J shed 2 bases, and the junction held 12 bases outside the gene matches. Germline loops: CDR1 SGHRS, CDR2 YFSETQ. This CDR3 has 20 amino acids. The CDR3 bases are TGCGCCAGCAGCTTGGGGAGCTCTAGCGGGGGGGCCTTTACCAAAAACATTCAGTACTTC. Translated: CASSLGSSSGGAFTKNIQYF. Looking up the rest from reference TRBV5-1 and TRBJ2-4 gives the full variable domain: KAGVTQTPRYLIKTRGQQVTLSCSPISGHRSVSWYQQTPGQGLQFLFEYFSETQRNKGNFPGRFSGRQFSNSRSEMNVSTLELGDSALYLCASSLGSSSGGAFTKNIQYFGAGTRLSVL.

V gene TRBV6-6 combines with J gene TRBJ1-6; D possibly corresponds to TRBD1 (5 bases). V was pared by 2 bases and J by 8 bases, with 10 bases between. There are 14 residues in the CDR3. Germline loops: CDR1 MNHNY, CDR2 SVGAGI (reference sequence). The CDR3 sequence is CASSYKGGDSPLHF. CDR3 sequence (DNA): TGTGCCAGCAGTTACAAAGGAGGGGATTCACCCCTCCACTTT.